This T cell receptor (beta chain) is from a study of blood T cell repertoires in COVID-19. How the authors handled the data: Counts of nucleated cells, estimated from reference gene primer amplification, were obtained. The data were produced by immunoSEQ multiplex PCR, yet TCRdb's version contains in-frame clones alone and is incomplete. The V and J calls and clone size come from that table; D and trimming were worked out from the DNA. The table shows hundreds of thousands of clones, with 70% to 90% occurring only once. Study members were between 18 and 89 years old and lived in 24 US regions. Participants' own reports of clinical history determined their cohort assignment. Unmatched junction bases numbered 9, after V lost 3 bases and J lost 4 bases. The CDR3 runs 18 residues. Germline-derived CDR1 and CDR2 are KGHDR and SFDVKD.

The chain couples TRBV24-1 to TRBJ2-1; 12 nucleotides line up with TRBD2. Material: PBMCs or T cells enriched from blood (not recorded which). The sequence was obtained from a woman aged 40 to 55 with acute COVID-19. CDR3 region: CATSDLAGGPRTYNEQFF. The CDR3 DNA sequence: TGTGCCACCAGTGATCTAGCGGGAGGGCCTCGAACTTACAATGAGCAGTTCTTC.